This TCR beta chain was documented in a study of cytomegalovirus exposure and HLA in healthy donors. A multiplex PCR was run with 60 Vbeta primers and 13 Jbeta primers. TCRdb's table, derived via immunoSEQ multiplex PCR, lists solely in-frame clones and lacks some. Across around 140,000 clones, the top ten clones capture 1.5% to 2% of the sample. With V trimmed by 4 bases and J by 2 bases, 10 bases remained unmatched. The CDR3 sequence is 16 residues long. Germline V gives CDR1 LNHNV, CDR2 YYDKDF (reference sequence). Overall study findings and caveats: The records held CMV serostatus as the only immune exposure information. Later analysis identified a missense DCLRE1C variant that was linked to TCR beta V- and J-gene trimming. Clonal expansion, a later analysis showed, was greater in HLA-associated TCR beta chains than in equally common others. Earlier analysis found most TCR beta V segments productive about 87% or about 30% of the time.

Notes on this clone: The target antigen is unknown.

The origin of this receptor is a middle-aged woman in good health and CMV-seropositive. The chain is built from TRBV15 and TRBJ2-7; 8 bases are a match to TRBD1. Sequencing was performed on PBMCs. The CDR3 DNA is TGTGCCACCAGCACCCCCCTGGGGGACAGGCCCTACGAGCAGTACTTC. Protein product: CATSTPLGDRPYEQYF.